A selection of T cell receptor beta chains follows, all from one sample in a study of PD-L1 blockade in urothelial cancer. The protocol was immunoSEQ multiplex PCR, while the TCRdb copy is restricted to in-frame clones and leaves out a portion. The table includes about 42,000 clones, approximately 80% detected once. The specimen comprised PBMCs, sampled around atezolizumab (anti-PD-L1) treatment. These TCRs come from a man in his sixties or seventies with urothelial cancer. The CDR3 runs from the conserved cysteine through the conserved F or W. A D gene is named only where the DNA matches it firmly. Clone size is shown for a subset of rows, as once, few, many or a class of expanded clone.

size: .
V: TRBV5-1
J: TRBJ2-7
D: TRBD2
length: 17
CDR3: CASSPGGASGSYHEQYF
DNA: TGCGCCAGCAGCCCGGGGGGGGCTAGCGGGAGTTACCACGAGCAGTACTTC

size: .
V: TRBV6-5
J: TRBJ2-1
D: TRBD2
length: 14
CDR3: CASSYRASGSEQFF
DNA: TGTGCCAGCAGTTACCGCGCGAGCGGGAGTGAGCAGTTCTTC

size: .
V: TRBV7-9
J: TRBJ1-1
D: .
length: 13
CDR3: CASSPADSTEAFF
DNA: TGTGCCAGCAGCCCGGCGGACTCCACTGAAGCTTTCTTT

size: .
V: TRBV10-3
J: TRBJ1-1
D: TRBD1
length: 14
CDR3: CAISDLGTGTEAFF
DNA: TGTGCCATCAGTGACTTGGGGACAGGGACTGAAGCTTTCTTT

size: .
V: TRBV19
J: TRBJ2-1
D: TRBD2
length: 15
CDR3: CASSKGLASYNEQFF
DNA: TGTGCCAGTAGTAAGGGACTAGCGTCCTACAATGAGCAGTTCTTC

size: .
V: TRBV4-2
J: TRBJ2-3
D: TRBD2
length: 19
CDR3: CASSASYPAAGGHADTQYF
DNA: TGTGCCAGCAGCGCCTCATACCCCGCAGCGGGAGGGCATGCAGATACGCAGTATTTT

size: .
V: TRBV18
J: TRBJ2-5
D: TRBD1
length: 15
CDR3: CASSPPNRGHETQYF
DNA: TGTGCCAGCTCACCACCGAACAGGGGGCATGAGACCCAGTACTTC

size: .
V: TRBV5-4
J: TRBJ1-4
D: TRBD1
length: 14
CDR3: CASSSGQGNEKLFF
DNA: TGTGCCAGCAGCTCGGGACAGGGGAATGAAAAACTGTTTTTT

size: .
V: TRBV4-1
J: TRBJ2-1
D: TRBD2
length: 16
CDR3: CASSPKSGSSYNEQFF
DNA: TGCGCCAGCAGTCCGAAGAGCGGGAGCTCCTACAATGAGCAGTTCTTC

size: .
V: TRBV7-9
J: TRBJ2-7
D: TRBD1
length: 15
CDR3: CASSLPGQAPYEQYF
DNA: TGTGCCAGCAGCCTCCCGGGACAGGCTCCCTACGAGCAGTACTTC

size: .
V: TRBV5-1
J: TRBJ1-1
D: TRBD1
length: 14
CDR3: CASSEGQAYTEAFF
DNA: TGCGCCAGCAGCGAGGGACAGGCCTACACTGAAGCTTTCTTT

size: .
V: TRBV14
J: TRBJ2-3
D: .
length: 15
CDR3: CASSVILGLADTQYF
DNA: TGTGCCAGCAGCGTCATCCTAGGCCTGGCAGATACGCAGTATTTT

size: .
V: TRBV18
J: TRBJ2-5
D: TRBD2
length: 17
CDR3: CASSLGLAGGTQETQYF
DNA: TGTGCCAGCTCACTTGGACTAGCGGGAGGGACGCAAGAGACCCAGTACTTC

size: .
V: TRBV7-2
J: TRBJ2-5
D: .
length: 13
CDR3: CASSLLTEETQYF
DNA: TGTGCCAGCAGCTTATTAACAGAAGAGACCCAGTACTTC

size: .
V: TRBV30
J: TRBJ2-1
D: TRBD2
length: 16
CDR3: CAWSLQLAGEYNEQFF
DNA: TGTGCCTGGAGTCTCCAACTAGCGGGAGAGTACAATGAGCAGTTCTTC

size: .
V: TRBV6-5
J: TRBJ2-7
D: .
length: 15
CDR3: CASSRERYPLGEQYF
DNA: TGTGCCAGCAGTCGAGAGAGGTATCCCCTCGGGGAGCAGTACTTC

size: .
V: TRBV30
J: TRBJ2-6
D: .
length: 20
CDR3: CAWSGFTADIIRSGANVLTF
DNA: TGTGCCTGGAGTGGTTTTACTGCGGATATCATCCGCTCTGGGGCCAACGTCCTGACTTTC

size: once
V: TRBV21-1
J: TRBJ1-5
D: .
length: 14
CDR3: CASSIFSGGQPQHF
DNA: TGTGCCAGCAGCATTTTTTCGGGGGGTCAGCCCCAGCATTTT

size: .
V: TRBV6-5
J: TRBJ1-2
D: .
length: 11
CDR3: CATKNLYGYTF
DNA: TGTGCCACTAAGAACCTCTATGGCTACACCTTC

size: few
V: TRBV29-1
J: TRBJ2-1
D: TRBD2
length: 14
CDR3: CSVEGGGFRNEQFF
DNA: TGCAGCGTTGAAGGGGGAGGGTTTAGAAATGAGCAGTTCTTC

size: .
V: TRBV15
J: TRBJ1-2
D: .
length: 16
CDR3: CATSRDEVQKDYGYTF
DNA: TGTGCCACCAGCAGAGATGAGGTCCAGAAGGACTATGGCTACACCTTC

size: .
V: TRBV4-2
J: TRBJ1-1
D: .
length: 13
CDR3: CASSQGSGFEAFF
DNA: TGTGCCAGCAGCCAAGGGTCGGGGTTCGAAGCTTTCTTT

size: .
V: TRBV6-5
J: TRBJ1-3
D: .
length: 14
CDR3: CASALEKYGNTIYF
DNA: TGTGCCAGCGCCCTGGAGAAATATGGAAACACCATATATTTT

size: .
V: TRBV6-4
J: TRBJ2-3
D: TRBD1
length: 14
CDR3: CASSEGQGVDTQYF
DNA: TGTGCCAGCAGTGAGGGACAGGGGGTCGATACGCAGTATTTT

size: .
V: TRBV13
J: TRBJ2-7
D: .
length: 14
CDR3: CASSLSRDTYEQYF
DNA: TGTGCCAGCAGCTTAAGCAGGGACACTTACGAGCAGTACTTC

size: .
V: TRBV29-1
J: TRBJ1-2
D: .
length: 12
CDR3: CSAGGGRGGYTF
DNA: TGCAGCGCTGGGGGGGGCCGAGGAGGCTACACCTTC

size: .
V: TRBV19
J: TRBJ2-1
D: TRBD2
length: 19
CDR3: CASSKRASGKMGSYNEQFF
DNA: TGTGCCAGTAGTAAGAGAGCTAGCGGGAAAATGGGCTCCTACAATGAGCAGTTCTTC

size: .
V: TRBV6-1
J: TRBJ2-7
D: TRBD2
length: 15
CDR3: CASSPTAGALYEQYF
DNA: TGTGCCAGCAGTCCGACAGCGGGAGCTCTCTACGAGCAGTACTTC

size: .
V: TRBV5-1
J: TRBJ1-2
D: .
length: 13
CDR3: CASSQGPNYGYTF
DNA: TGCGCCAGCAGCCAGGGGCCTAACTATGGCTACACCTTC

size: .
V: TRBV7-6
J: TRBJ1-4
D: .
length: 14
CDR3: CASSPSQANEKLFF
DNA: TGTGCCAGCAGCCCCAGCCAGGCGAATGAAAAACTGTTTTTT

size: .
V: TRBV9
J: TRBJ1-1
D: .
length: 16
CDR3: CASSVEGGAGNTEAFF
DNA: TGTGCCAGCAGCGTAGAAGGGGGGGCAGGAAACACTGAAGCTTTCTTT

size: once
V: TRBV10-3
J: TRBJ2-7
D: TRBD1
length: 13
CDR3: CAIRGTDPYEQYF
DNA: TGTGCCATCAGGGGGACAGACCCCTACGAGCAGTACTTC

size: .
V: TRBV19
J: TRBJ1-1
D: .
length: 12
CDR3: CASSRKDRGAFF
DNA: TGTGCCAGTAGTCGAAAGGACAGAGGAGCTTTCTTT

size: once
V: TRBV7-9
J: TRBJ1-1
D: TRBD1
length: 14
CDR3: CASRPGQGNTEAFF
DNA: TGTGCCAGCAGGCCGGGACAGGGGAACACTGAAGCTTTCTTT

size: few
V: TRBV6-1
J: TRBJ2-1
D: .
length: 15
CDR3: CASKSQTDENNEQFF
DNA: TGTGCCAGCAAATCCCAAACAGATGAAAACAATGAGCAGTTCTTC

size: .
V: TRBV6-5
J: TRBJ1-3
D: .
length: 15
CDR3: CASRPTYRPGNTIYF
DNA: TGTGCCAGCAGGCCGACTTATCGGCCGGGAAACACCATATATTTT

size: .
V: TRBV11-2
J: TRBJ2-2
D: TRBD2
length: 19
CDR3: CASSLHGTSGRANTGELFF
DNA: TGTGCCAGCAGCCTTCACGGGACTAGCGGGAGAGCGAACACCGGGGAGCTGTTTTTT

size: .
V: TRBV9
J: TRBJ2-3
D: TRBD2
length: 15
CDR3: CASSIGLAGEDTQYF
DNA: TGTGCCAGCAGCATAGGACTAGCGGGAGAGGATACGCAGTATTTT

size: .
V: TRBV9
J: TRBJ2-1
D: TRBD2
length: 14
CDR3: CASSPHSQLAGEFF
DNA: TGTGCCAGCAGCCCTCACTCCCAACTAGCGGGAGAGTTCTTC

size: .
V: TRBV2
J: TRBJ1-5
D: .
length: 15
CDR3: CASSELISGNQPQHF
DNA: TGTGCCAGCAGTGAGTTGATATCGGGCAATCAGCCCCAGCATTTT

size: .
V: TRBV15
J: TRBJ2-5
D: .
length: 16
CDR3: CATSGFARSERETQYF
DNA: TGTGCCACCAGCGGTTTTGCTAGGTCAGAAAGGGAGACCCAGTACTTC

size: .
V: TRBV18
J: TRBJ1-1
D: TRBD1
length: 15
CDR3: CASSPLGTVNTEAFF
DNA: TGTGCCAGCTCACCACTCGGGACAGTGAACACTGAAGCTTTCTTT

size: .
V: TRBV6-5
J: TRBJ2-7
D: .
length: 11
CDR3: CASSGGYEQYF
DNA: TGTGCCAGCAGTGGCGGATACGAGCAGTACTTC

size: .
V: TRBV19
J: TRBJ2-3
D: .
length: 15
CDR3: CATQNGAGGSDTQYF
DNA: TGTGCCACTCAAAATGGGGCCGGCGGCTCAGATACGCAGTATTTT

size: .
V: TRBV9
J: TRBJ2-1
D: TRBD2
length: 13
CDR3: CASNSGGYNEQFF
DNA: TGTGCCAGCAACAGCGGGGGGTACAATGAGCAGTTCTTC

size: .
V: TRBV9
J: TRBJ2-1
D: TRBD1
length: 14
CDR3: CASSVEGQEDEQFF
DNA: TGTGCCAGCAGCGTAGAGGGACAGGAGGATGAGCAGTTCTTC

size: .
V: TRBV7-8
J: TRBJ2-7
D: TRBD1
length: 15
CDR3: CASSSYEDRGYEQYF
DNA: TGTGCCAGCAGCTCATACGAAGACAGGGGATACGAGCAGTACTTC

size: .
V: TRBV19
J: TRBJ2-1
D: TRBD2
length: 17
CDR3: CASSRSVPGAGVNEQFF
DNA: TGTGCCAGTAGTCGCTCAGTCCCGGGAGCGGGGGTAAATGAGCAGTTCTTC

size: .
V: TRBV5-6
J: TRBJ2-1
D: TRBD2
length: 17
CDR3: CASSLVMGGSSYNEQFF
DNA: TGTGCCAGCAGCTTGGTGATGGGAGGGAGCTCCTACAATGAGCAGTTCTTC

size: .
V: TRBV9
J: TRBJ2-5
D: TRBD2
length: 15
CDR3: CASSLGTSGGETQYF
DNA: TGTGCCAGCAGTCTTGGGACTAGCGGAGGCGAGACCCAGTACTTC

size: .
V: TRBV19
J: TRBJ2-3
D: .
length: 12
CDR3: CASTATTDTQYF
DNA: TGTGCCAGTACTGCTACGACAGATACGCAGTATTTT

size: .
V: TRBV7-3
J: TRBJ2-1
D: TRBD2
length: 15
CDR3: CASSPIAGVYNEQFF
DNA: TGTGCCAGCAGCCCCATAGCGGGGGTTTACAATGAGCAGTTCTTC

size: .
V: TRBV7-2
J: TRBJ2-7
D: TRBD2
length: 14
CDR3: CASSLVSGKREQYF
DNA: TGTGCCAGCAGCTTGGTTAGCGGGAAGCGCGAGCAGTACTTC

size: .
V: TRBV7-2
J: TRBJ1-2
D: TRBD1
length: 15
CDR3: CASSRDSRGYYGYTF
DNA: TGTGCCAGCAGCAGGGACAGTCGGGGTTACTATGGCTACACCTTC